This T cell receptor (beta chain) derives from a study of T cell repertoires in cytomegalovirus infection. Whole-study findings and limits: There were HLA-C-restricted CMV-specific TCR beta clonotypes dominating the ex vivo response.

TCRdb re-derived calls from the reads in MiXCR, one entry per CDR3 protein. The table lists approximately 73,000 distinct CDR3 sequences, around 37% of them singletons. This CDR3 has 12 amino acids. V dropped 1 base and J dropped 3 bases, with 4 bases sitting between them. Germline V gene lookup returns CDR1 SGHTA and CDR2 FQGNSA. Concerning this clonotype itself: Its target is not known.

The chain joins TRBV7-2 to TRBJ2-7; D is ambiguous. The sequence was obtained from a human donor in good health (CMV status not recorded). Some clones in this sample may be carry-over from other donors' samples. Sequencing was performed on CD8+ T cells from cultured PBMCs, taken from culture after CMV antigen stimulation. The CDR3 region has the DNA TGTGCCAGCAGCTTAGAATTCTACGAGCAGTACTTC. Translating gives CASSLEFYEQYF.